This TCR beta chain came from a study of control samples from healthy donors and cancer patients. Using immunoSEQ multiplex PCR, the repertoire was profiled, and TCRdb retains in-frame clones only, with some absent. The sample carries 150,000 to 200,000 clones, almost 90% recorded once. Sequenced input: blood. This clonotype was obtained from a woman between 50 and 59 years old in good health.

CDR3 DNA sequence: TGTGCCAGCAGCGCAGACACTAATTCACCCCTCCACTTT. This encodes CASSADTNSPLHF. V is TRBV9 and J is TRBJ1-6; D remains ambiguous. Trimming shortened V by 3 bases and J by 6 bases, and 7 bases separated the two germline ends. CDR1 is SGDLS, CDR2 YYNGEE, per germline. This CDR3 has 13 residues. Together with reference TRBV9 and TRBJ1-6, the CDR3 gives the full variable domain: DSGVTQTPKHLITATGQRVTLRCSPRSGDLSVYWYQQSLDQGLQFLIQYYNGEERAKGNILERFSAQQFPDLHSELNLSSLELGDSALYFCASSADTNSPLHFGNGTRLTVT.